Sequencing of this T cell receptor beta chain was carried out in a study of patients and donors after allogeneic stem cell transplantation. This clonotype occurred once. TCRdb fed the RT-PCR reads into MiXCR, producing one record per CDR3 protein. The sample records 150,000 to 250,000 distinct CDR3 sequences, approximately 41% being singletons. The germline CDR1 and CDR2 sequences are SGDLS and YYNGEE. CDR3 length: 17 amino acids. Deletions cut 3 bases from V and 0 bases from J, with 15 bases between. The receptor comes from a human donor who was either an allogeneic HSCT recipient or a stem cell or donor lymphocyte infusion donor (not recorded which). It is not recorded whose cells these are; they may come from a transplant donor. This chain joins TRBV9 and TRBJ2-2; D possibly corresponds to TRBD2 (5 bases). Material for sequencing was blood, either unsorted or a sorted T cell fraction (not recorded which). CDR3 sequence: CASSGSRDYPNTGELFF. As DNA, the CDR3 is TGTGCCAGCAGCGGGAGCCGCGACTACCCGAACACCGGGGAGCTGTTTTTT.